This entry is about one T cell receptor (beta chain). Its antigen is still unknown. This entry is derived from a study of immune cell composition in non-small cell lung cancer. Study at large: Most cases were lung adenocarcinoma or squamous cell carcinoma.

This CDR3 has 13 residues. Germline values: CDR1 ENHRY, CDR2 SYGVKD. Trimming cost V 3 bases and J 2 bases, with 7 bases left between them. The repertoire was sequenced with immunoSEQ multiplex PCR; TCRdb's copy has only in-frame clones and lacks some. The table lists several thousand clones, about two thirds of them singletons. Study-wide findings and caveats: Top 10 clone scores and clonality were higher in squamous than adenocarcinoma.

Sequencing was carried out using lung tumor tissue. The chain uses TRBV10-3 and TRBJ1-2; D is uncertain. The clonotype originates from a human donor with non-small cell lung cancer. In nucleotides, the CDR3 is TGTGCCATCAGTGATGCACAGAACTATGGCTACACCTTC. It codes for CAISDAQNYGYTF.